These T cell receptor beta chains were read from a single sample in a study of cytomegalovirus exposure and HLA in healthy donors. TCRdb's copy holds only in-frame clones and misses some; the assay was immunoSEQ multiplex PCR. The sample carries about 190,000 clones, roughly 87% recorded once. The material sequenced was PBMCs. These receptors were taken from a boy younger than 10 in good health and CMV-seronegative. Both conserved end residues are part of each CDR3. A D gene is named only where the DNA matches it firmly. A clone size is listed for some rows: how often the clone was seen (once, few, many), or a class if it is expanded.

CASSEGVRRNGYTF TGTGCCAGCAGTGAAGGTGTCAGGAGGAATGGCTACACCTTC TRBV2 14 NA TRBJ1-2 few
CASSLGGQGAIDTQYF TGCGCCAGCAGCTTGGGGGGACAGGGGGCAATAGATACGCAGTATTTT TRBV5-1 16 TRBD1 TRBJ2-3 NA
CAISKTLAGGTNEQFF TGTGCCATCAGTAAAACCCTAGCGGGGGGTACCAATGAGCAGTTCTTC TRBV10-3 16 TRBD2 TRBJ2-1 NA
CASSPREGLYNEQFF TGTGCCAGCAGCCCGCGGGAGGGCCTATACAATGAGCAGTTCTTC TRBV9 15 TRBD2 TRBJ2-1 NA
CACPSSGGAVGELFF TGTGCCTGTCCTTCATCTGGGGGGGCGGTCGGGGAGCTGTTTTTT TRBV30 15 NA TRBJ2-2 NA
CASSLRTGAVRGYTF TGTGCCAGCAGCTTGAGGACAGGTGCTGTACGTGGCTACACCTTC TRBV5-6 15 TRBD1 TRBJ1-2 NA
CASSVIDSGTEAFF TGCGCCAGCAGCGTAATTGACAGTGGCACTGAAGCTTTCTTT TRBV5-1 14 NA TRBJ1-1 NA
CASSEGAPGLAWDTF TGTGCCAGCAGTGAAGGAGCACCGGGACTTGCCTGGGACACCTTC TRBV2 15 NA TRBJ1-2 NA
CASSPKAGEGGNQPQHF TGTGCCAGCAGTCCAAAGGCGGGGGAGGGTGGCAATCAGCCCCAGCATTTT TRBV27 17 NA TRBJ1-5 few
CASSFSNEGEAFF TGTGCCAGCAGCTTTTCAAATGAGGGTGAAGCTTTCTTT TRBV5-4 13 NA TRBJ1-1 NA
CASSLSEGYEQYF TGTGCCAGCAGTTTATCAGAGGGTTACGAGCAGTACTTC TRBV27 13 NA TRBJ2-7 NA
CASTRPLAGETQYF TGTGCCAGCACCAGGCCGCTCGCGGGCGAGACCCAGTACTTC TRBV28 14 NA TRBJ2-5 NA
CASSLVASNTEAFF TGTGCCAGCAGCCTGGTAGCTTCTAACACTGAAGCTTTCTTT TRBV7-9 14 NA TRBJ1-1 NA
CASSLLGVTGRSYEQYF TGTGCCAGCAGTTTATTAGGGGTGACAGGGAGGTCCTACGAGCAGTACTTC TRBV27 17 NA TRBJ2-7 NA
CASSSWGQGYEQYF TGTGCCAGCAGCTCCTGGGGACAGGGGTACGAGCAGTACTTC TRBV5-4 14 TRBD1 TRBJ2-7 once
CASSLIGRETQYF TGTGCCAGCAGCCTCATCGGGAGAGAGACCCAGTACTTC TRBV11-1 13 NA TRBJ2-5 once
CASSLEGPGTQYF TGCGCCAGCAGCTTGGAGGGGCCCGGGACCCAGTACTTC TRBV5-1 13 NA TRBJ2-5 NA
CASSLGIGSPYEQYF TGTGCCAGCAGCTTAGGGATTGGGAGTCCCTACGAGCAGTACTTC TRBV11-1 15 NA TRBJ2-7 NA
CAWKGDRDSPLHF TGTGCCTGGAAGGGGGACAGGGATTCACCCCTCCACTTT TRBV30 13 TRBD1 TRBJ1-6 NA
CASSALEAFF TGTGCCAGCAGTGCGCTAGAAGCTTTCTTT TRBV6-1 10 NA TRBJ1-1 NA
CASRPTGAGNEQFF TGTGCCAGCAGACCGACAGGGGCAGGGAATGAGCAGTTCTTC TRBV27 14 TRBD1 TRBJ2-1 NA
CASQQGEQYF TGTGCCAGCCAACAGGGAGAGCAGTACTTC TRBV28 10 NA TRBJ2-7 NA
CATQEGVAGLEQYF TGTGCCACCCAAGAAGGGGTGGCGGGGCTCGAGCAGTACTTC TRBV19 14 NA TRBJ2-7 NA
CASSKQSGGTGELFF TGTGCCAGCAGCAAACAATCAGGGGGGACCGGGGAGCTGTTTTTT TRBV9 15 NA TRBJ2-2 once
CASSPTGQPNTEAFF TGTGCCAGCAGCCCCACGGGACAGCCGAACACTGAAGCTTTCTTT TRBV9 15 TRBD1 TRBJ1-1 NA
CASSFGQGALGTEAFF TGTGCCAGCAGCTTTGGACAGGGGGCTCTAGGGACTGAAGCTTTCTTT TRBV7-8 16 TRBD1 TRBJ1-1 NA
CASSPLSPAGNTDTQYF TGTGCCAGCTCACCACTATCTCCAGCGGGGAATACAGATACGCAGTATTTT TRBV18 17 TRBD2 TRBJ2-3 NA
CASSESLADPYEQYF TGTGCCAGCAGTGAGAGCCTAGCGGATCCCTACGAGCAGTACTTC TRBV6-1 15 TRBD2 TRBJ2-7 NA
CASRVRGTGATYEQYF TGTGCCAGCAGGGTTAGAGGGACAGGAGCCACCTACGAGCAGTACTTC TRBV2 16 TRBD1 TRBJ2-7 once
CASTRTEVVDTIYF TGTGCCAGCACCCGGACAGAGGTAGTAGACACCATATATTTT TRBV11-2 14 NA TRBJ1-3 once
CAWSVGLASTDTQYF TGTGCCTGGAGTGTGGGACTAGCCAGCACAGATACGCAGTATTTT TRBV30 15 TRBD2 TRBJ2-3 NA
CASSPPGSRGPRGYTF TGTGCCAGCAGCCCTCCGGGCAGCAGGGGGCCTCGAGGCTACACCTTC TRBV7-8 16 TRBD1 TRBJ1-2 NA
CASSQGTGFYEQYF TGCGCCAGCAGTCAAGGGACAGGGTTTTACGAGCAGTACTTC TRBV23-1 14 TRBD1 TRBJ2-7 NA
CASSKGTGTPREQYF TGTGCCAGCAGCAAGGGGACAGGGACGCCTCGCGAGCAGTACTTC TRBV5-4 15 TRBD1 TRBJ2-7 few
CASSGRRGLAGGLVNEQFF TGTGCCAGCAGTGGCAGGAGGGGACTAGCGGGAGGTCTTGTGAATGAGCAGTTCTTC TRBV28 19 TRBD2 TRBJ2-1 NA
CASSPNRQLQETQYF TGTGCCAGCAGTCCTAACCGACAGCTACAAGAGACCCAGTACTTC TRBV6-5 15 NA TRBJ2-5 NA
CASSSGDPAIGELFF TGTGCCAGCAGCTCGGGGGACCCCGCGATCGGGGAGCTGTTTTTT TRBV7-8 15 NA TRBJ2-2 once
CASSFGTGGGRQPQHF TGTGCCAGCAGTTTCGGGACAGGGGGCGGACGACAGCCCCAGCATTTT TRBV28 16 TRBD1 TRBJ1-5 once
CAWGRGMEPYEQYF TGTGCCTGGGGACGGGGTATGGAGCCCTACGAGCAGTACTTC TRBV30 14 NA TRBJ2-7 once
CASSQGYEQYF TGTGCCAGCAGCCAGGGGTACGAGCAGTACTTC TRBV5-6 11 NA TRBJ2-7 NA
CARGLAGGNEQFF TGTGCCAGAGGACTAGCGGGAGGGAATGAGCAGTTCTTC TRBV2 13 TRBD2 TRBJ2-1 few
CASSETGVNEKLFF TGTGCCAGCAGTGAGACAGGGGTTAATGAAAAACTGTTTTTT TRBV2 14 TRBD1 TRBJ1-4 NA